The 2 T cell receptor beta chains below were found in one sample sequenced in a study of naive and memory T cell subsets. Both TRBC1 and TRBC2 were covered by a beta constant-region primer of two equimolar oligonucleotides. Each CDR3 protein gets one entry after TCRdb re-called the UMI-ligation and nested PCR reads with MiXCR. The sample shows tens of thousands of distinct CDR3 sequences, about 14% of them seen only once. Sample: effector memory CD4+ T cells from blood. The sample's subset: effector memory, CD45RA- CD27-. Receptors originate from a human donor in good health.

This clonotype was counted between two and nine times. The chain recombines TRBV7-9 with TRBJ2-2, with 9 bases that match TRBD1. The CDR3 is made up of 14 amino acids. Germline V CDR1 and CDR2: SEHNR, FQNEAQ (reference sequence). Germline trimming cut 4 bases from V and 4 bases from J; bases unmatched to any gene: 1. The chain's CDR3 is CASSWTGATGELFF. The CDR3 bases are TGTGCCAGCAGCTGGACAGGGGCCACCGGGGAGCTGTTTTTT.

The chain carries TRBV7-2 and TRBJ2-7, with D unclear. This CDR3 is 14 amino acids long. Trimming took off 3 bases at V and 0 bases at J, with 9 bases between the two ends. Germline V CDR1 and CDR2: SGHTA, FQGNSA. CDR3 nucleotide sequence: TGTGCCAGCAGCTTGATGCGGAACTCCTACGAGCAGTACTTC. Translated, it gives CASSLMRNSYEQYF.